This TCR beta chain was identified during a study of breast tumors, draining lymph nodes, adjacent tissues. Regarding the study as a whole: Tumor T cell lymph node origin was a supported hypothesis, not proven. Tumor and nontumor repertoires were significantly more similar in luminal-like than in basal-like breast cancer. Tumors had less TCR diversity than lymph nodes, more than nontumor tissue.

Samples came from axillary lymph nodes draining the breast cancer. TCRdb passed the multiplex PCR reads through MiXCR, listing each CDR3 protein once. The sample has some 250,000 distinct CDR3 sequences; 34% are singletons. This CDR3 is built from 15 residues. Germline CDR1 is SGHDT and CDR2 is YYEEEE. V was trimmed by 7 bases and J by 4 bases, leaving 20 bases between them. The sample holds many counts of this clonotype. Its antigen remains unknown. The receptor comes from a female donor with breast cancer. Some clones in this sample may be carry-over from other donors' samples. The sequencing input was axillary lymph node tissue. J is TRBJ1-2 and V is TRBV5-6; perhaps TRBD1 as D (5 bases). The chain's CDR3 is CASSRRARAGYGYTF. The CDR3 DNA reads TGTGCCAGCTCCCGGAGGGCCAGGGCCGGCTATGGCTACACCTTC.